This record looks at one T cell receptor beta chain sequence and its context. Its antigen remains unknown. Germline trimming cut 5 bases from V and 2 bases from J; bases unmatched to any gene: 18. The CDR3 runs to 20 residues. Germline V CDR1 and CDR2: MDHEN, SYDVKM. This entry is derived from a study of cytomegalovirus exposure and HLA in healthy donors. Study-level points and caveats: The investigators catalogued 150 or so TCR beta chains as cytomegalovirus-associated. The study dropped some indistinguishable V segments, TRBV6-2 and TRBV6-3 among them. Many donors shared some public TCRs, even though most TCR sequences were rare.

Both 60 Vbeta primers and 13 Jbeta primers went into the PCR. Repertoires were generated with immunoSEQ multiplex PCR, while TCRdb's copy carries only in-frame clones and drops some. The sample has about 130,000 clones; about 78% are singletons. V usage is TRBV28 and J usage is TRBJ1-5, with 10 bases matching TRBD1. The clonotype comes from a human donor in good health. Sequenced material: PBMCs. CDR3 DNA sequence: TGTGCCAGCAGTCCCCACCAAATGACAGGGGGCGCAACGGGCAATCAGCCCCAGCATTTT. Translated, it gives CASSPHQMTGGATGNQPQHF.